A selection of T cell receptor beta chains follows, all from one sample in a study of T cell changes during pregnancy in multiple sclerosis. Sequencing was performed with immunoSEQ multiplex PCR; in TCRdb, only in-frame clones are kept and a portion is missing. Altogether around 45,000 clones are present, approximately 90% being singletons, with the ten largest covering around 7.9%. This specimen was CD8+ T cells from peripheral blood mononuclear cells, taken in the second trimester of pregnancy. All receptors derive from a female donor with multiple sclerosis, enrolled in a pregnancy study. Both conserved end residues are part of each CDR3. A D gene is named only where the DNA matches it firmly. The size entry is marked missing in some rows and otherwise reads once, few, many or a size class.

J: TRBJ1-1; D: NA; size: few; V: TRBV9; CDR3: CASSAGHGQNTEAFF; DNA: TGTGCCAGCAGTGCAGGCCATGGTCAGAACACTGAAGCTTTCTTT
J: TRBJ1-6; D: NA; size: NA; V: TRBV20-1; CDR3: CSALRDPPLHF; DNA: TGCAGTGCTCTCAGGGATCCACCCCTCCACTTT
J: TRBJ1-2; D: NA; size: NA; V: TRBV27; CDR3: CASSLGPAGGYTF; DNA: TGTGCCAGCAGTTTGGGGCCCGCGGGGGGCTACACCTTC
J: TRBJ2-3; D: NA; size: NA; V: TRBV14; CDR3: CASSQVTDTQYF; DNA: TGTGCCAGCAGCCAAGTAACAGATACGCAGTATTTT
J: TRBJ1-3; D: TRBD1; size: NA; V: TRBV9; CDR3: CASSASSTGGSVFGNTIYF; DNA: TGTGCCAGCAGCGCCTCTTCGACAGGGGGCTCGGTTTTTGGAAACACCATATATTTT
J: TRBJ2-7; D: NA; size: NA; V: TRBV6-6; CDR3: CASSYWRGEDEQYF; DNA: TGTGCCAGCAGTTACTGGAGGGGAGAGGACGAGCAGTACTTC
J: TRBJ2-7; D: TRBD2; size: NA; V: TRBV9; CDR3: CASSPRTSGGYEQYF; DNA: TGTGCCAGCAGCCCTCGGACTAGCGGGGGTTACGAGCAGTACTTC
J: TRBJ1-1; D: NA; size: NA; V: TRBV6-1; CDR3: CASSDNTLNTEAFF; DNA: TGTGCCAGCAGTGATAACACACTAAACACTGAAGCTTTCTTT
J: TRBJ1-4; D: NA; size: NA; V: TRBV6-5; CDR3: CASTSGFREKLFF; DNA: TGTGCCAGCACCTCCGGTTTTCGGGAAAAACTGTTTTTT
J: TRBJ2-7; D: NA; size: once; V: TRBV27; CDR3: CASSPMRQSSYEQYF; DNA: TGTGCCAGCAGTCCAATGAGGCAGTCTTCCTACGAGCAGTACTTC
J: TRBJ1-2; D: TRBD1; size: NA; V: TRBV6-5; CDR3: CASSPRQGGYGYTF; DNA: TGTGCCAGCAGCCCAAGACAGGGGGGATATGGCTACACCTTC
J: TRBJ2-3; D: NA; size: NA; V: TRBV5-1; CDR3: CASSPGLPDTQYF; DNA: TGCGCCAGCAGCCCGGGGTTGCCAGATACGCAGTATTTT
J: TRBJ1-2; D: TRBD1; size: NA; V: TRBV5-4; CDR3: CASSGDSLRSNYGYTF; DNA: TGTGCCAGCAGCGGGGACAGCCTGCGCAGTAACTATGGCTACACCTTC
J: TRBJ2-1; D: TRBD1; size: NA; V: TRBV11-1; CDR3: CASSAWDSYNEQFF; DNA: TGTGCCAGCAGCGCGTGGGACAGCTACAATGAGCAGTTCTTC
J: TRBJ2-5; D: NA; size: NA; V: TRBV7-2; CDR3: CASSPRWVRGGGETQYF; DNA: TGTGCCAGCAGCCCGCGATGGGTGCGGGGCGGCGGGGAGACCCAGTACTTC
J: TRBJ2-7; D: NA; size: NA; V: TRBV11-2; CDR3: CASSLGGSYEQYF; DNA: TGTGCCAGCAGCTTAGGGGGCAGCTACGAGCAGTACTTC
J: TRBJ1-4; D: TRBD1; size: NA; V: TRBV6-1; CDR3: CASSESAGTAHEKLFF; DNA: TGTGCCAGCAGTGAATCTGCCGGGACAGCACATGAAAAACTGTTTTTT
J: TRBJ2-3; D: NA; size: NA; V: TRBV9; CDR3: CASSVESRLGDTQYF; DNA: TGTGCCAGCAGCGTAGAGTCGCGACTAGGAGATACGCAGTATTTT
J: TRBJ1-6; D: NA; size: NA; V: TRBV7-3; CDR3: CASSLKGGQFHSPLHF; DNA: TGTGCCAGCAGCTTAAAAGGAGGGCAGTTTCATTCACCCCTCCACTTT
J: TRBJ2-7; D: NA; size: NA; V: TRBV9; CDR3: CASSVGGFSSEQYF; DNA: TGTGCCAGCAGCGTAGGAGGGTTTTCATCCGAGCAGTACTTC
J: TRBJ2-3; D: TRBD2; size: NA; V: TRBV6-5; CDR3: CASSLTSGDTDTQYF; DNA: TGTGCCAGCAGCCTTACTAGCGGGGACACAGATACGCAGTATTTT
J: TRBJ1-3; D: NA; size: NA; V: TRBV6-6; CDR3: CASSGSTIYF; DNA: TGTGCCAGCAGTGGTAGCACCATATATTTT
J: TRBJ1-2; D: NA; size: NA; V: TRBV7-9; CDR3: CASSLWARGNYGYTF; DNA: TGTGCCAGCAGCTTATGGGCCAGGGGAAACTATGGCTACACCTTC
J: TRBJ2-7; D: NA; size: NA; V: TRBV13; CDR3: CASSLAYMHYEQYF; DNA: TGTGCCAGCAGCTTAGCGTACATGCACTACGAGCAGTACTTC
J: TRBJ2-7; D: NA; size: NA; V: TRBV4-1; CDR3: CASSQGTEPYEQYF; DNA: TGCGCCAGCAGCCAAGGGACAGAACCCTACGAGCAGTACTTC
J: TRBJ1-2; D: NA; size: once; V: TRBV7-8; CDR3: CASSSSGIFYGYTF; DNA: TGTGCCAGCAGCTCCTCAGGGATCTTCTATGGCTACACCTTC
J: TRBJ2-7; D: TRBD2; size: NA; V: TRBV27; CDR3: CASSSHGTSPESVEQYF; DNA: TGTGCCAGCAGTTCCCACGGGACTAGCCCGGAATCGGTAGAGCAGTACTTC
J: TRBJ2-7; D: TRBD1; size: NA; V: TRBV27; CDR3: CASGLTGTGAREQYF; DNA: TGTGCCAGTGGGCTGACCGGGACAGGGGCTCGGGAGCAGTACTTC
J: TRBJ2-1; D: TRBD2; size: NA; V: TRBV19; CDR3: CASSIVASGGPYNEQFF; DNA: TGTGCCAGTAGTATAGTCGCTAGCGGGGGCCCCTACAATGAGCAGTTCTTC
J: TRBJ2-3; D: NA; size: NA; V: TRBV7-9; CDR3: CASSSALDHTDTQYF; DNA: TGTGCCAGCAGCAGCGCCCTAGACCACACAGATACGCAGTATTTT
J: TRBJ2-1; D: TRBD2; size: NA; V: TRBV6-1; CDR3: CASSEASGGYNEQFF; DNA: TGTGCCAGCAGTGAAGCTAGCGGGGGGTACAATGAGCAGTTCTTC
J: TRBJ2-2; D: TRBD1; size: NA; V: TRBV4-1; CDR3: CASSQDGTGAYGELFF; DNA: TGCGCCAGCAGCCAAGATGGCACAGGGGCTTACGGGGAGCTGTTTTTT
J: TRBJ2-7; D: NA; size: NA; V: TRBV11-3; CDR3: CASSSGPEQYF; DNA: TGTGCCAGCAGCTCAGGGCCCGAGCAGTACTTC
J: TRBJ2-5; D: TRBD2; size: NA; V: TRBV9; CDR3: CASSEGTSGGPLETQYF; DNA: TGTGCCAGCAGCGAAGGGACTAGCGGGGGGCCCTTAGAGACCCAGTACTTC
J: TRBJ2-1; D: NA; size: NA; V: TRBV6-5; CDR3: CASSYSAGDEQFF; DNA: TGTGCCAGCAGTTACAGCGCCGGGGATGAGCAGTTCTTC
J: TRBJ2-1; D: NA; size: NA; V: TRBV2; CDR3: CASSEEGRERGNEQFF; DNA: TGTGCCAGCAGTGAAGAGGGAAGGGAAAGGGGCAATGAGCAGTTCTTC
J: TRBJ2-5; D: TRBD2; size: NA; V: TRBV11-2; CDR3: CASSFPGLGETQYF; DNA: TGTGCCAGCAGCTTCCCCGGACTAGGGGAGACCCAGTACTTC
J: TRBJ2-5; D: NA; size: NA; V: TRBV19; CDR3: CASSPDGEETQYF; DNA: TGTGCCAGTAGTCCGGACGGGGAGGAGACCCAGTACTTC
J: TRBJ2-2; D: NA; size: NA; V: TRBV21-1; CDR3: CASSKGQNTGELFF; DNA: TGTGCCAGCAGCAAAGGTCAAAACACCGGGGAGCTGTTTTTT
J: TRBJ1-6; D: NA; size: NA; V: TRBV7-6; CDR3: CASSARTDVDSPLHF; DNA: TGTGCCAGCAGCGCGAGGACAGATGTGGACTCACCCCTCCACTTT
J: TRBJ2-7; D: NA; size: few; V: TRBV2; CDR3: CASRVGSSEQYF; DNA: TGTGCCAGCAGGGTTGGCTCCAGCGAGCAGTACTTC
J: TRBJ1-1; D: TRBD1; size: NA; V: TRBV4-2; CDR3: CASSPWEVDRDYTDLSEAFF; DNA: TGTGCCAGCAGCCCCTGGGAGGTGGACAGGGACTATACCGACCTATCCGAAGCTTTCTTT
J: TRBJ2-1; D: TRBD2; size: NA; V: TRBV27; CDR3: CASSLVGGGGEQFF; DNA: TGTGCCAGCAGTTTGGTCGGGGGGGGCGGTGAGCAGTTCTTC
J: TRBJ1-5; D: NA; size: NA; V: TRBV10-3; CDR3: CATTGTYSNQPQHF; DNA: TGTGCCACTACAGGGACCTATAGCAATCAGCCCCAGCATTTT
J: TRBJ2-3; D: TRBD2; size: NA; V: TRBV6-4; CDR3: CASSEAGGSTDTQYF; DNA: TGTGCCAGCAGTGAGGCGGGGGGGAGCACAGATACGCAGTATTTT
J: TRBJ1-1; D: NA; size: NA; V: TRBV6-5; CDR3: CASSSPRERDTEAFF; DNA: TGTGCCAGCAGTTCTCCCAGGGAGCGGGACACTGAAGCTTTCTTT
J: TRBJ1-4; D: TRBD1; size: NA; V: TRBV5-1; CDR3: CASSLDLGQGEKLFF; DNA: TGCGCCAGCAGCTTGGATCTGGGACAGGGTGAAAAACTGTTTTTT
J: TRBJ2-3; D: NA; size: NA; V: TRBV7-6; CDR3: CASSLVGPTDTQYF; DNA: TGTGCCAGCAGCTTAGTTGGGCCCACAGATACGCAGTATTTT
J: TRBJ2-2; D: NA; size: NA; V: TRBV9; CDR3: CASSAARTVRFAGELFF; DNA: TGTGCCAGCAGCGCCGCCCGAACAGTTCGATTTGCCGGGGAGCTGTTTTTT
J: TRBJ1-1; D: NA; size: NA; V: TRBV7-9; CDR3: CASSLGGPQMNTEAFF; DNA: TGTGCCAGCAGCTTAGGGGGGCCCCAGATGAACACTGAAGCTTTCTTT
J: TRBJ1-2; D: NA; size: once; V: TRBV7-8; CDR3: CASSLARSRTRYGYTF; DNA: TGTGCCAGCAGCTTAGCGCGGTCGAGAACACGCTATGGCTACACCTTC
J: TRBJ2-1; D: NA; size: once; V: TRBV13; CDR3: CASSSGVGPLGANNEQFF; DNA: TGTGCCAGCAGCTCCGGGGTTGGTCCCTTGGGGGCCAACAATGAGCAGTTCTTC
J: TRBJ2-5; D: TRBD2; size: NA; V: TRBV10-3; CDR3: CAISEYPSGAVEETQYF; DNA: TGTGCCATCAGTGAGTATCCGAGCGGGGCCGTGGAAGAGACCCAGTACTTC
J: TRBJ2-7; D: NA; size: NA; V: TRBV5-5; CDR3: CASSLDSPYEQYF; DNA: TGTGCCAGCAGCTTAGACAGTCCCTACGAGCAGTACTTC
J: TRBJ1-6; D: NA; size: NA; V: TRBV10-1; CDR3: CASSDRDYNSPLHF; DNA: TGCGCCAGCAGTGACAGGGATTATAATTCACCCCTCCACTTT